This entry is about one T cell receptor (beta chain). Only in-frame clones appear in the TCRdb table, and some are missing; sequencing was by immunoSEQ multiplex PCR. The sample shows more than 55,000 clones, over 60% of them seen only once. The CDR3 runs to 14 residues. The ends lost 4 bases at V and 3 bases at J; junction bases unmatched: 7. Germline loops: CDR1 GTSNPN, CDR2 SVGIG (reference sequence). The data derive from a study of cytotoxic CD8 clonotypes in ibrutinib-treated CLL. This TCR was sampled from a human donor with chronic lymphocytic leukemia. The chain has TRBV30 and TRBJ2-3, with TRBD1 identical over 7 bases. The sample was PBMCs, taken after 12 months of ibrutinib treatment. The CDR3 here is CAWNEGQETDTQYF. The CDR3 DNA reads as TGTGCCTGGAACGAAGGACAGGAAACAGATACGCAGTATTTT. Filled out from reference TRBV30 and TRBJ2-3, the complete variable domain reads SQTIHQWPATLVQPVGSPLSLECTVEGTSNPNLYWYRQAAGRGLQLLFYSVGIGQISSEVPQNLSASRPQDRQFILSSKKLLLSDSGFYLCAWNEGQETDTQYFGPGTRLTVL.